This entry lists 5 T cell receptor beta chains sequenced from one sample in a study of response to subunit inactivated influenza vaccine. TCRdb used MiXCR to reprocess the RT-PCR reads, holding one entry per CDR3 protein. The sample holds hundreds of thousands of distinct CDR3 sequences, over 9% seen once. The same specimen was also included in a second study, on T cells expressing NK-cell markers. That report notes: Researchers built TCR beta cDNA using 5'RACE template switching with UMIs.

The material was PBMCs from blood, obtained on the day of vaccination. These receptors were collected from a man in his fifties who received an inactivated influenza vaccine.

This clonotype was detected many times. The chain recombines TRBV11-2 with TRBJ2-1; perhaps TRBD1 as D (6 bases). The CDR3 length is 16 residues. Germline V gives CDR1 SGHAT, CDR2 FQNNGV. V lost 0 bases to trimming and J lost 6 bases, with 15 bases between them. The CDR3 DNA sequence: TGTGCCAGCAGCTTAGAGCAGGGGCTTATACTCAATGAGCAGTTCTTC. It specifies CASSLEQGLILNEQFF.

The sample holds one count of this clonotype. The J gene is TRBJ2-5, the V gene TRBV20-1, with 15 bases fitting TRBD2. With V trimmed by 6 bases and J by 4 bases, 9 bases remained unmatched. The CDR3 is 16 residues long. Germline loops: CDR1 DFQATT, CDR2 SNEGSKA (reference sequence). The CDR3: CSARGLAGGPLETQYF. CDR3 nucleotides: TGCAGTGCAAGGGGACTAGCGGGGGGCCCGCTAGAGACCCAGTACTTC.

The chain is built from TRBV19 and TRBJ2-3; D call uncertain. The CDR3 has 14 amino acids. V lost 2 bases to trimming and J lost 6 bases, with 12 bases between them. In germline, CDR1 is LNHDA, CDR2 SQIVND (reference sequence). CDR3 in amino acids: CASSIKAGFDTQYF. DNA for the CDR3: TGTGCCAGTAGTATAAAAGCCGGCTTTGATACGCAGTATTTT.

The rearrangement joins TRBV9 to TRBJ2-3, with D perhaps matching TRBD1 (6 bases). Germline V gene sequence: CDR1 SGDLS, CDR2 YYNGEE. Deletions cut 4 bases from V and 2 bases from J, with 11 bases between. The CDR3 runs to 14 residues. In nucleotides, the CDR3 is TGTGCCAGCAGCTTGGGACATTACACAGATACGCAGTATTTT. It encodes CASSLGHYTDTQYF.

This clonotype was counted between two and nine times. This chain connects TRBV15 to TRBJ1-6; TRBD1 matches at 11 bases. CDR1 and CDR2 from the germline V gene are LNHNV and YYDKDF (reference sequence). J gave up 9 bases and V 4 bases, and 5 bases lay outside the gene matches. The CDR3 length is 15 residues. The CDR3 DNA is TGTGCCACCAGCAAAGGACAGGGGGCTAGTTCACCCCTCCACTTT. Protein product: CATSKGQGASSPLHF.